This is a list of T cell receptor beta chains from one sample in a study of CD8 T cells in Susac syndrome. TCRdb reprocessed the immunoSEQ multiplex PCR reads via MiXCR and lists one record per CDR3 protein. The table has roughly 150,000 distinct CDR3 sequences, around 95% seen once. The sample consisted of CD4+ T cells from PBMCs. The receptors were sampled from a human donor in good health. The CDR3 runs from the conserved cysteine through the conserved F or W. The D gene is left open where the match is weak. Not all rows give a size; the values are once, few, many and, for expanded clones, a class.

v_call,clone_size,j_call,d_call,cdr3_aa,cdr3_nt
TRBV2,NA,TRBJ2-4,TRBD2,CASRVTSLKNIQYF,TGTGCCAGCAGAGTGACTAGCCTCAAAAACATTCAGTACTTC
TRBV30,NA,TRBJ2-3,TRBD2,CAWSVLAGAQYF,TGTGCCTGGAGTGTACTAGCGGGGGCGCAGTATTTT
TRBV3-1,NA,TRBJ2-2,TRBD2,CASSQLTSGGNTGELFF,TGTGCCAGCAGCCAGTTGACTAGCGGGGGAAACACCGGGGAGCTGTTTTTT
TRBV13,NA,TRBJ2-3,TRBD1,CASSLGLFEQGEDTQYF,TGTGCCAGCAGCTTAGGCCTTTTTGAACAGGGGGAAGATACGCAGTATTTT
TRBV12-3/TRBV12-4,NA,TRBJ2-7,NA,CASSYRQRSYEQYF,TGTGCCAGCAGCTACAGACAGCGCTCCTACGAGCAGTACTTC
TRBV6-6,NA,TRBJ2-4,NA,CASNGNRGIQYF,TGTGCCAGCAACGGAAACCGGGGCATTCAGTACTTC
TRBV4-1,NA,TRBJ1-2,NA,CASSQDLRGDLNYGYTF,TGCGCCAGCAGCCAAGATTTACGGGGGGACCTTAACTATGGCTACACCTTC
TRBV7-9,NA,TRBJ2-4,NA,CASSIFGDIQYF,TGTGCCAGCAGTATTTTCGGAGACATTCAGTACTTC
TRBV3-1,NA,TRBJ2-5,TRBD2,CASSHRAGEETQYF,TGTGCCAGCAGCCACCGGGCGGGGGAGGAGACCCAGTACTTC
TRBV12-3/TRBV12-4,once,TRBJ2-5,NA,CASTLGQPQDGTQYF,TGTGCCAGCACCCTCGGCCAGCCTCAAGATGGGACCCAGTACTTC
TRBV9,NA,TRBJ1-6,NA,CASSVDGSGYNSPLHF,TGTGCCAGCAGCGTAGATGGCAGCGGCTATAATTCACCCCTCCACTTT
TRBV5-4,NA,TRBJ1-6,NA,CASSLEWTGGSPLHF,TGTGCCAGCAGCTTGGAGTGGACTGGAGGGTCACCCCTCCACTTT
TRBV5-4,NA,TRBJ2-7,NA,CASSLDRFRNEQYF,TGTGCCAGCAGCTTGGACAGGTTTCGGAACGAGCAGTACTTC
TRBV5-1,NA,TRBJ1-6,TRBD1,CASSQLTGDKYSPLHF,TGCGCCAGCAGCCAATTAACAGGGGACAAATATTCACCCCTCCACTTT
TRBV5-6,NA,TRBJ2-1,NA,CASSLTGSDEQFF,TGTGCCAGCAGCTTGACAGGTAGCGATGAGCAGTTCTTC
TRBV14,NA,TRBJ2-1,TRBD2,CASSQSGGGGKQFF,TGTGCCAGCAGCCAAAGTGGCGGGGGGGGGAAGCAGTTCTTC
TRBV7-9,once,TRBJ1-1,NA,CASSFAGTYTEAFF,TGTGCCAGCAGCTTTGCCGGGACCTATACTGAAGCTTTCTTT
TRBV4-1,NA,TRBJ1-2,NA,CASSLTGPYGYTF,TGCGCCAGCAGCCTTACAGGGCCGTATGGCTACACCTTC
TRBV5-1,NA,TRBJ2-7,NA,CASSLGQGGMYEQYF,TGCGCCAGCAGCTTGGGCCAGGGGGGAATGTACGAGCAGTACTTC
TRBV15,NA,TRBJ2-1,TRBD2,CATSREPGGEQFF,TGTGCCACCAGCAGAGAACCGGGGGGGGAGCAGTTCTTC
TRBV6-1,NA,TRBJ1-5,NA,CATPFPVQHF,TGTGCCACCCCCTTCCCAGTCCAGCATTTT
TRBV7-9,once,TRBJ2-3,NA,CASSLRGPSTDTQYF,TGTGCCAGCAGCCTGCGGGGACCGAGCACAGATACGCAGTATTTT
TRBV12-3/TRBV12-4,NA,TRBJ1-1,NA,CASRRTLNTEAFF,TGTGCCAGCAGAAGGACACTGAACACTGAAGCTTTCTTT
TRBV5-1,NA,TRBJ2-1,NA,CASSFDTYNEQFF,TGCGCCAGCAGCTTTGACACCTACAATGAGCAGTTCTTC
TRBV18,NA,TRBJ1-2,TRBD1,CASSPRTGIDYGYTF,TGTGCCAGCTCACCTAGGACAGGGATTGACTATGGCTACACCTTC
TRBV5-1,NA,TRBJ1-1,TRBD1,CASSFGTGAEAFF,TGCGCCAGCAGCTTCGGGACAGGGGCTGAAGCTTTCTTT
TRBV6-1,once,TRBJ1-1,TRBD1,CASSHPGQVTEAFF,TGTGCCAGCAGTCACCCGGGACAGGTCACTGAAGCTTTCTTT
TRBV7-2,NA,TRBJ2-1,TRBD2,CASSLPGGPNEQFF,TGTGCCAGCAGCTTACCGGGAGGACCCAATGAGCAGTTCTTC
TRBV7-8,NA,TRBJ1-1,TRBD1,CASSIQGIGTEAFF,TGTGCCAGCAGCATACAGGGGATTGGGACTGAAGCTTTCTTT
TRBV7-3,NA,TRBJ1-6,NA,CASSTRGNSPLHF,TGTGCCAGCAGCACCAGGGGAAATTCACCCCTCCACTTT
TRBV3-1,NA,TRBJ1-6,NA,CASSQVPGLIHF,TGTGCCAGCAGCCAAGTCCCAGGGCTCATCCACTTT
TRBV9,NA,TRBJ2-1,NA,CASSVAGEEIDEQFF,TGTGCCAGCAGCGTAGCCGGGGAAGAGATAGATGAGCAGTTCTTC
TRBV3-1,once,TRBJ2-3,NA,CASSSTRGSTDTQYF,TGTGCCAGCAGCTCTACTAGGGGGAGCACAGATACGCAGTATTTT
TRBV29-1,NA,TRBJ2-3,TRBD2,CSVLARGGMSTDTQYF,TGCAGCGTTCTGGCGAGGGGAGGGATGAGCACAGATACGCAGTATTTT
TRBV5-4,few,TRBJ2-3,NA,CASSLRGGTDTQYF,TGTGCCAGCAGCTTGAGGGGGGGCACAGATACGCAGTATTTT
TRBV12-3/TRBV12-4,NA,TRBJ2-7,TRBD2,CASSLRRGGYEQYF,TGTGCCAGCAGTTTACGGCGGGGGGGCTACGAGCAGTACTTC
TRBV19,NA,TRBJ2-3,NA,CATQWGPDTDTQYF,TGTGCCACCCAGTGGGGCCCGGACACAGATACGCAGTATTTT
TRBV25-1,NA,TRBJ1-2,NA,CASSEASWGYTF,TGTGCCAGCAGTGAGGCTAGTTGGGGCTACACCTTC
TRBV27,NA,TRBJ2-5,NA,CASSFFAAGQETQYF,TGTGCCAGCAGTTTCTTCGCGGCAGGCCAAGAGACCCAGTACTTC
TRBV6-1,NA,TRBJ2-2,NA,CASSGRQAHTGELFF,TGTGCCAGCAGTGGTAGGCAGGCCCACACCGGGGAGCTGTTTTTT
TRBV7-2,once,TRBJ1-2,TRBD1,CASSLWTGEGYTF,TGTGCCAGCAGCTTATGGACAGGGGAAGGCTACACCTTC
TRBV5-4,NA,TRBJ1-1,NA,CASSFYQGEAFF,TGTGCCAGCAGCTTTTACCAGGGGGAAGCTTTCTTT
TRBV7-2,NA,TRBJ2-3,TRBD2,CASSYSGGAGTQYF,TGTGCCAGCAGCTATAGCGGGGGGGCCGGTACGCAGTATTTT
TRBV3-1,NA,TRBJ2-3,NA,CASSQDPDRWDF,TGTGCCAGCAGCCAAGATCCCGATAGGTGGGATTTT
TRBV29-1,NA,TRBJ1-2,NA,CSVRRDGNYGYTF,TGCAGCGTTCGTAGGGACGGCAACTATGGCTACACCTTC
TRBV10-3,once,TRBJ2-2,NA,CAISERLDSGELFF,TGTGCCATCAGTGAAAGGCTCGACAGCGGGGAGCTGTTTTTT
TRBV9,once,TRBJ2-2,NA,CASSVDGEVDTGELFF,TGTGCCAGCAGCGTAGACGGGGAAGTGGATACCGGGGAGCTGTTTTTT
TRBV9,NA,TRBJ1-5,NA,CASSVEPNQPQHF,TGTGCCAGCAGCGTAGAGCCGAATCAGCCCCAGCATTTT
TRBV4-1,NA,TRBJ1-5,NA,CASSQANLVGNQPQHF,TGCGCCAGCAGCCAAGCGAACCTAGTAGGCAATCAGCCCCAGCATTTT
TRBV3-1,NA,TRBJ2-3,TRBD1,CASSQDVFRTGGTDTQYF,TGTGCCAGCAGCCAAGACGTATTCAGGACAGGGGGTACAGATACGCAGTATTTT
TRBV7-4,NA,TRBJ2-3,TRBD1,CASSLTPATGSTDTQYF,TGTGCCAGCAGCTTAACCCCCGCGACAGGGAGCACAGATACGCAGTATTTT
TRBV3-1,NA,TRBJ2-6,NA,CASSQRDGANVLTF,TGTGCCAGCAGCCAACGGGACGGGGCCAACGTCCTGACTTTC
TRBV18,NA,TRBJ2-1,NA,CASSPAHSYNEQFF,TGTGCCAGCTCACCAGCTCACTCCTACAATGAGCAGTTCTTC
TRBV3-1,once,TRBJ2-1,NA,CASSYGLPSYNEQFF,TGTGCCAGCAGCTACGGACTGCCATCGTACAATGAGCAGTTCTTC
TRBV12-3/TRBV12-4,NA,TRBJ1-5,NA,CASSLRMNQPQHF,TGTGCCAGCAGTTTAAGGATGAATCAGCCCCAGCATTTT
TRBV25-1,NA,TRBJ1-4,NA,CASEGSNEKLFF,TGTGCCAGCGAGGGGTCGAATGAAAAACTGTTTTTT
TRBV6-1,NA,TRBJ2-5,TRBD2,CASSDGTTQETQYF,TGTGCCAGCAGTGACGGGACTACCCAAGAGACCCAGTACTTC